A selection of T cell receptor beta chains follows, all from one sample in a study of glioma-infiltrating T cells after dendritic cell vaccination. This table comes from immunoSEQ multiplex PCR, and its TCRdb copy is limited to in-frame clones, with some not included. The sample carries tens of thousands of clones, 80% to 90% recorded once. Sample: blood, taken before dendritic cell vaccination. The source of these receptors is a human donor with glioblastoma. The CDR3 runs from the conserved cysteine through the conserved F or W. Fields, in order: J gene, D gene, V gene, CDR3 length, clone size, CDR3 DNA, CDR3 protein. D genes are given only for firm matches. Size is stated for part of the rows, as once, few or many counts, or as a class when the clone is expanded.

J gene: TRBJ2-5; D gene: TRBD2; V gene: TRBV7-2; CDR3 length: 15; clone size: NA; CDR3 DNA: TGTGCCAGCAGCTCCTGGACTAGCGGGGGAGAGACCCAGTACTTC; CDR3 protein: CASSSWTSGGETQYF
J gene: TRBJ1-2; D gene: NA; V gene: TRBV20-1; CDR3 length: 11; clone size: NA; CDR3 DNA: TGCAGTGCTCCAGGGGACTATGGCTACACCTTC; CDR3 protein: CSAPGDYGYTF
J gene: TRBJ1-5; D gene: NA; V gene: TRBV30; CDR3 length: 14; clone size: NA; CDR3 DNA: TGTGCCTGGAGTCAAAACCCAGGGGTGCAGCCCCAGCATTTT; CDR3 protein: CAWSQNPGVQPQHF
J gene: TRBJ1-5; D gene: NA; V gene: TRBV5-5; CDR3 length: 14; clone size: few; CDR3 DNA: TGTGCCAGCAGGCCAGGGGTTGGCAATCAGCCCCAGCATTTT; CDR3 protein: CASRPGVGNQPQHF
J gene: TRBJ1-1; D gene: NA; V gene: TRBV7-3; CDR3 length: 14; clone size: NA; CDR3 DNA: TGTGCCAGCAGCTTAACAGACAGGAACACTGAAGCTTTCTTT; CDR3 protein: CASSLTDRNTEAFF
J gene: TRBJ2-3; D gene: TRBD2; V gene: TRBV4-2; CDR3 length: 16; clone size: NA; CDR3 DNA: TGTGCCAGCAGCCAAGTAGCGGGGGGAACCACAGATACGCAGTATTTT; CDR3 protein: CASSQVAGGTTDTQYF
J gene: TRBJ1-3; D gene: NA; V gene: TRBV7-9; CDR3 length: 16; clone size: NA; CDR3 DNA: TGTGCCAGCAGCAATATTATGTGGGGAGCTGGAAACACCATATATTTT; CDR3 protein: CASSNIMWGAGNTIYF
J gene: TRBJ2-3; D gene: NA; V gene: TRBV5-1; CDR3 length: 15; clone size: NA; CDR3 DNA: TGCGCCAGCAGCTTATCCGGTTATAGCACAGATACGCAGTATTTT; CDR3 protein: CASSLSGYSTDTQYF
J gene: TRBJ2-3; D gene: NA; V gene: TRBV7-9; CDR3 length: 15; clone size: NA; CDR3 DNA: TGTGCCAGCAGCTTAGCAGCGGTAAGCACAGATACGCAGTATTTT; CDR3 protein: CASSLAAVSTDTQYF
J gene: TRBJ2-2; D gene: TRBD2; V gene: TRBV19; CDR3 length: 16; clone size: NA; CDR3 DNA: TGTGCCAGTACCCCTTGGGGGGGTTCGAACACCGGGGAGCTGTTTTTT; CDR3 protein: CASTPWGGSNTGELFF
J gene: TRBJ2-5; D gene: NA; V gene: TRBV30; CDR3 length: 13; clone size: once; CDR3 DNA: TGTGCCTGGAGTGTAAGGAGGGTGGAGACCCAGTACTTC; CDR3 protein: CAWSVRRVETQYF
J gene: TRBJ1-3; D gene: NA; V gene: TRBV5-6; CDR3 length: 13; clone size: NA; CDR3 DNA: NA; CDR3 protein: CASSFGSGSTIYF
J gene: TRBJ2-7; D gene: TRBD1; V gene: TRBV2; CDR3 length: 15; clone size: NA; CDR3 DNA: TGTGCCAGCAGTGCCTCGAGGGGGCAGTCCTACGAGCAGTACTTC; CDR3 protein: CASSASRGQSYEQYF
J gene: TRBJ2-7; D gene: NA; V gene: TRBV6-5; CDR3 length: 14; clone size: NA; CDR3 DNA: TGTGCCAGCAGTCGCCATGCGGAAGCCTACGAGCAGTACTTC; CDR3 protein: CASSRHAEAYEQYF
J gene: TRBJ2-3; D gene: NA; V gene: TRBV9; CDR3 length: 16; clone size: NA; CDR3 DNA: TGTGCCAGCAGCGTAAGCCAGGGGATCGGGACAGATACGCAGTATTTT; CDR3 protein: CASSVSQGIGTDTQYF
J gene: TRBJ1-5; D gene: TRBD1; V gene: TRBV19; CDR3 length: 13; clone size: NA; CDR3 DNA: TGTGCCAGTTCGCCAGGGGGCGATCAGCCCCAGCATTTT; CDR3 protein: CASSPGGDQPQHF
J gene: TRBJ2-7; D gene: NA; V gene: TRBV19; CDR3 length: 16; clone size: NA; CDR3 DNA: TGTGCCAGTAGACTGACCTCAGGGGGGCCTTACTACGAGCAGTACTTC; CDR3 protein: CASRLTSGGPYYEQYF
J gene: TRBJ2-7; D gene: NA; V gene: TRBV29-1; CDR3 length: 13; clone size: few; CDR3 DNA: TGCAGCGTTGGGCAGGGGAGAGCCTACGAGCAGTACTTC; CDR3 protein: CSVGQGRAYEQYF
J gene: TRBJ1-3; D gene: NA; V gene: TRBV6-6; CDR3 length: 15; clone size: NA; CDR3 DNA: TGTGCCAGCAGTTACTCGACAGCCTCTGGAAACACCATATATTTT; CDR3 protein: CASSYSTASGNTIYF
J gene: TRBJ2-3; D gene: TRBD1; V gene: TRBV27; CDR3 length: 15; clone size: NA; CDR3 DNA: TGTGCCAGCAGTCTACAGGGGCTTAGCACAGATACGCAGTATTTT; CDR3 protein: CASSLQGLSTDTQYF
J gene: TRBJ2-3; D gene: NA; V gene: TRBV11-2; CDR3 length: 14; clone size: few; CDR3 DNA: TGTGCCAGCAGCTTATTACTGAACACAGATACGCAGTATTTT; CDR3 protein: CASSLLLNTDTQYF
J gene: TRBJ1-2; D gene: NA; V gene: TRBV5-1; CDR3 length: 11; clone size: NA; CDR3 DNA: TGCGCCAGCAGCTCCGACTATGGCTACACCTTC; CDR3 protein: CASSSDYGYTF
J gene: TRBJ2-7; D gene: NA; V gene: TRBV5-6; CDR3 length: 13; clone size: NA; CDR3 DNA: TGTGCCAGCAGCCCGGGGGACAGCTACGAGCAGTACTTC; CDR3 protein: CASSPGDSYEQYF
J gene: TRBJ2-1; D gene: NA; V gene: TRBV13; CDR3 length: 14; clone size: NA; CDR3 DNA: TGTGCCAGCAGCTCGGACAATAGGTACAATGAGCAGTTCTTC; CDR3 protein: CASSSDNRYNEQFF